This passage covers 18 T cell receptor beta chains from one sample sequenced in a study of T-cell reconstitution after alpha-beta-depleted transplantation in children. Construction of the TCRbeta library involved unique molecular identifiers. TCRdb called the PCR reads again in MiXCR, with one record for every CDR3 protein. The data show about 610,000 distinct CDR3 sequences, more than 9% seen once. The sample consisted of PBMCs from the stem cell graft donor, taken from the stem cell graft. These receptors were collected from a human donor who donated a stem cell graft to a child with acute myeloid leukemia.

This clonotype was recorded a few times. This chain links TRBV20-1 with TRBJ2-3, with 9 bases matching TRBD2. This CDR3 region has 13 residues. Per germline, CDR1 DFQATT and CDR2 SNEGSKA (reference sequence). V trimming: 3 bases; J trimming: 4 bases; junction bases outside the gene matches: 2. Written as DNA, the CDR3 is TGCAGTGCTAGGCTAGCGGGACCAGATACGCAGTATTTT. Protein product: CSARLAGPDTQYF.

This clonotype was found a few times. The chain joins TRBV7-2 to TRBJ1-2; TRBD1 might be the D (5 bases). V lost 3 bases and J lost 0, with 17 bases in between. The germline V gene encodes CDR1 SGHTA and CDR2 FQGNSA. The length of the CDR3 is 17 residues. CDR3 loop: CASSLDILLVANYGYTF. The CDR3 bases are TGTGCCAGCAGCTTGGACATCCTTTTGGTAGCTAACTATGGCTACACCTTC.

This clonotype showed up many times. The chain joins TRBV2 to TRBJ2-7; D remains ambiguous. Trimming shortened V by 4 bases and J by 6 bases, and 7 bases separated the two germline ends. The germline CDR1 and CDR2 sequences are SNHLY and FYNNEI. There are 11 residues in the CDR3. CDR3 nucleotide sequence: TGTGCCAGCAGTGTTAAGGTCGAGCAGTACTTC. Translating it yields CASSVKVEQYF. The full variable domain, with the rest looked up from reference TRBV2 and TRBJ2-7, is EPEVTQTPSHQVTQMGQEVILRCVPISNHLYFYWYRQILGQKVEFLVSFYNNEISEKSEIFDDQFSVERPDGSNFTLKIRSTKLEDSAMYFCASSVKVEQYFGPGTRLTVT.

The chain links TRBV7-9 to TRBJ2-7; tentative D call: TRBD2 (6 bases). The germline V gene has CDR1 SEHNR and CDR2 FQNEAQ (reference sequence). This CDR3 has 15 residues. Trimming left V 4 bases short and J 5 bases short, with 18 bases between. The CDR3 DNA is TGTGCCAGCAGCTCAGCGACCGGGACTCGAAACGAGCAGTACTTC. Translation: CASSSATGTRNEQYF.

This clonotype was seen ten or more times. The gene calls are TRBV12-3 or TRBV12-4 and TRBJ2-1, with TRBD2 identical over 8 bases. The CDR3 extends over 14 amino acids. The J segment lost 7 bases and the V segment lost 6 bases, leaving 8 bases of the junction unmatched. CDR3 nucleotide sequence: TGTGCCAGCAGCCGACTCGGGAGGGCAAATGAGCAGTTCTTC. This translates into CASSRLGRANEQFF.

This clonotype came up many times. J is TRBJ1-2 and V is TRBV3-1; unclear D gene. V gave up 0 bases and J gave up 14 bases, with 16 bases separating them. The CDR3 contains 13 residues. Germline V lookup: CDR1 LGHDT, CDR2 YNNKEL (reference sequence). CDR3 amino acids: CASSQEGAPSGTF. The CDR3 DNA follows: TGTGCCAGCAGCCAAGAGGGCGCTCCCAGTGGGACCTTC.

This clonotype has only a few counts. CDR3 residues: CSASKLAGGETQYF. The CDR3 region has the DNA TGCAGTGCTTCCAAACTAGCGGGAGGAGAGACCCAGTACTTC. The genes are TRBV20-1 and TRBJ2-5; 12 nucleotides agree with TRBD2. Trimming at V came to 5 bases and at J to 4 bases, leaving 5 bases not matched to a gene. In germline, CDR1 is DFQATT, CDR2 SNEGSKA (reference sequence). This CDR3 contains 14 residues.

The CDR3 sequence is CASSPRTVEAFF. CDR3 in DNA: TGTGCCAGCAGCCCCCGGACGGTAGAAGCTTTCTTT. The V gene is TRBV7-9, the J gene TRBJ1-1; D unclear. The V end was cut by 5 bases, the J end by 8 bases, with 12 bases between. The CDR3 is 12 amino acids. Germline V gene data show CDR1 as SEHNR and CDR2 as FQNEAQ (reference sequence).

This clonotype was seen a few times. Germline is not matched at one junction end, which may reflect a read error. This chain uses TRBV4-2 with TRBJ2-1; D is unresolved. The CDR3 totals 15 residues. The germline V gene has CDR1 LGHNA and CDR2 YNFKEQ. CDR3 bases: TGTGTCAGCAGCCAATCCGCGGACTCCTACAATGAGCAGTTCTTC. Translating gives CVSSQSADSYNEQFF.

Only a few counts were recorded for this clonotype. This chain connects TRBV7-9 to TRBJ2-1, with a weak D call TRBD2 (5 bases). The CDR3 length is 15 residues. The ends were cut back, 5 bases at V and 0 bases at J, with 11 bases in the middle. In germline, CDR1 is SEHNR, CDR2 FQNEAQ (reference sequence). The CDR3 DNA sequence: TGTGCCAGCAGCCCAGAGGGTATCTCCTACAATGAGCAGTTCTTC. Translation: CASSPEGISYNEQFF.

This clonotype was detected a few times. The V call is TRBV29-1, the J call TRBJ1-2; 8 bases line up with TRBD1. This CDR3 contains 16 residues. Germline CDR1 and CDR2: SQVTM and ANQGSEA. J was trimmed by 4 bases and V by 3 bases; bases with no gene match: 13. The CDR3 DNA reads as TGCAGCGTTGATCAGCCCCCCAGGGGGCAAGGCTATGGCTACACCTTC. Protein sequence: CSVDQPPRGQGYGYTF.

This clonotype was seen a few times. The rearrangement links TRBV19 to TRBJ2-3; 8 nucleotides line up with TRBD1. V shed 5 bases, J shed 8 bases, and the junction held 12 bases outside the gene matches. The germline gives CDR1 LNHDA, CDR2 SQIVND (reference sequence). The CDR3 is 15 amino acids. CDR3 coding DNA: TGTGCCAGTAGTCTCGGACAGGGAAGGTCTCCTACGCAGTATTTT. It codes for CASSLGQGRSPTQYF.

In DNA, the CDR3 is TGTGCCAGCAGTTTACGGGCAGGGCAACCTGAAGCTTTCTTT. Its protein product is CASSLRAGQPEAFF. This rearrangement joins TRBV12-3 or TRBV12-4 to TRBJ1-1; tentative D call: TRBD1 (5 bases). The CDR3 is 14 residues long. Trimming shortened V by 2 bases and J by 6 bases, and 13 bases separated the two germline ends.

This chain uses TRBV20-1 with TRBJ1-5; 7 positions match TRBD1. The CDR3 has 14 amino acids. The germline V gene has CDR1 DFQATT and CDR2 SNEGSKA (reference sequence). The V segment lost 6 bases and the J segment 4 bases; nucleotides outside the gene matches: 9. The CDR3 sequence is CSAQDRLTNQPQHF. CDR3 nucleotide sequence: TGCAGTGCCCAGGACAGGCTTACAAATCAGCCCCAGCATTTT.

This clonotype occurred a few times. The chain couples TRBV30 to TRBJ2-2; possibly TRBD2 for D (5 bases). The CDR3 spans 12 residues. V lost 3 bases and J lost 6, with 8 bases in between. Germline lookup yields CDR1 GTSNPN and CDR2 SVGIG (reference sequence). This CDR3 is CAWRSGPGELFF. In DNA form, the CDR3 reads TGTGCCTGGAGGAGCGGACCCGGGGAGCTGTTTTTT.

This clonotype occurred many times. The rearrangement uses TRBV4-3 and TRBJ2-1; D is unresolved. V lost 0 bases and J lost 0, with 6 bases in between. Germline V gene sequence: CDR1 LGHNA, CDR2 YSLEER. The CDR3 totals 15 residues. CDR3 amino acids: CASSQDASSYNEQFF. CDR3 DNA: TGCGCCAGCAGCCAAGACGCCAGCTCCTACAATGAGCAGTTCTTC.

In its sample, this clonotype was seen many times. The rearrangement uses TRBV6-5 and TRBJ2-1; unclear D gene. Germline loops: CDR1 MNHEY, CDR2 SVGAGI. V lost 7 bases and J lost 0, with 19 bases in between. CDR3 size: 17 residues. The CDR3 spells CASKGRSSLSSYNEQFF. DNA of the CDR3: TGTGCCAGCAAGGGCAGGTCCTCACTGAGCTCCTACAATGAGCAGTTCTTC.

The genes are TRBV21-1 and TRBJ2-7; TRBD2 is the table's D call, not checked against the DNA. TRBV21-1 is labeled a pseudogene. This CDR3 is built from 11 residues. The DNA for the CDR3 is TGTGCCAGCGACCAAGAAGAGAGGGAGTACTTC. As protein: CASDQEEREYF.